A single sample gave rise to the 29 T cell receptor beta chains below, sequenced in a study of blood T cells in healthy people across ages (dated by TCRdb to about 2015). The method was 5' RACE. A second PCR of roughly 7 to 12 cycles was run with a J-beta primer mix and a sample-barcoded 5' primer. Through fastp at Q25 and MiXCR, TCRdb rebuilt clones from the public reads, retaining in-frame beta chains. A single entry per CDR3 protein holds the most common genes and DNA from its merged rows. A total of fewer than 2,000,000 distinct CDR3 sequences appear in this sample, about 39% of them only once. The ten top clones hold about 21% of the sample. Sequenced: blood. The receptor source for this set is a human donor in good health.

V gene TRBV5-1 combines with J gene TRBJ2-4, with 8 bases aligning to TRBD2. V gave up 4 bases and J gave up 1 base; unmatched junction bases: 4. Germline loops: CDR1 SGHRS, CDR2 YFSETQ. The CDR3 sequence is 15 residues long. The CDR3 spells CASSPGLVAKNIQYF. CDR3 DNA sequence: TGCGCCAGCAGCCCGGGACTAGTCGCCAAAAACATTCAGTACTTC. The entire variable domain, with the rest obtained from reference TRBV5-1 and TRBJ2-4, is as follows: KAGVTQTPRYLIKTRGQQVTLSCSPISGHRSVSWYQQTPGQGLQFLFEYFSETQRNKGNFPGRFSGRQFSNSRSEMNVSTLELGDSALYLCASSPGLVAKNIQYFGAGTRLSVL.

CDR3 nucleotides: TGCGCCAGCAGCTTGCTGCTTTCGGGACAGGGATCACAAGAGACCCAGTACTTC. Its protein is CASSLLLSGQGSQETQYF. The chain employs TRBV5-1 and TRBJ2-5; 9 bases match TRBD1. The J segment lost 2 bases and the V segment lost 1 base, leaving 12 bases of the junction unmatched. Germline-derived CDR1 and CDR2 are SGHRS and YFSETQ. CDR3 length: 18 residues.

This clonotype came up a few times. The CDR3 DNA sequence: TGCGCCAGCAGCCCGACACTCGACAGGGGAATTATAAGAAGTGAAGCTTTCTTT. Its translation is CASSPTLDRGIIRSEAFF. V is TRBV4-1 and J is TRBJ1-1; TRBD1 matches at 8 bases. This CDR3 contains 18 residues. Per the germline V gene, CDR1 is MGHRA and CDR2 is YSYEKL. Trimming at V came to 4 bases and at J to 7 bases, leaving 20 bases not matched to a gene.

This chain's CDR3 is CSAIPGGASDTQYF. The CDR3 bases are TGCAGTGCTATTCCCGGGGGGGCTTCAGATACGCAGTATTTT. This chain joins TRBV20-1 and TRBJ2-3; 8 nucleotides align to TRBD2. This CDR3 region has 14 residues. V shed 4 bases, J shed 4 bases, and the junction held 7 bases outside the gene matches. From germline, CDR1 is DFQATT and CDR2 SNEGSKA (reference sequence).

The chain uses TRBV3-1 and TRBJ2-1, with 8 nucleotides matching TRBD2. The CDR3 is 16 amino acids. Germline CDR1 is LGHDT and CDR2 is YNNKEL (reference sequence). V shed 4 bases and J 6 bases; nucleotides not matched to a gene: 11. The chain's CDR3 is CASSRPGGARGNEQFF. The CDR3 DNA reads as TGTGCCAGCAGCCGCCCCGGGGGGGCCAGAGGCAATGAGCAGTTCTTC.

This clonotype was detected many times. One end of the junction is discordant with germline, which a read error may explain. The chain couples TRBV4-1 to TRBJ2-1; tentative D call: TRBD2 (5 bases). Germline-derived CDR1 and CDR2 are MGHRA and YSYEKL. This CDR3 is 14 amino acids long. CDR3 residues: CASSLGLTYNEQFF. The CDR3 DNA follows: TGTGCCAGCAGTTTAGGACTCACCTACAATGAGCAGTTCTTC.

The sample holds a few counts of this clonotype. The CDR3 loop is CSARDRSPESSYNEQFF. DNA of the CDR3: TGCAGTGCTAGAGATCGATCCCCCGAGAGCTCCTACAATGAGCAGTTCTTC. V is TRBV20-1 and J is TRBJ2-1; no firm D call. The CDR3 extends over 17 amino acids. The germline gives CDR1 DFQATT, CDR2 SNEGSKA (reference sequence). V was trimmed by 0 bases and J by 0 bases, leaving 15 bases between them.

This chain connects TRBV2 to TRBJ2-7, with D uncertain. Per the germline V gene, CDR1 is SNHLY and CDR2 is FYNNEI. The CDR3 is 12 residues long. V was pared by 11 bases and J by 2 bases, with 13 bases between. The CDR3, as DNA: TGTGCCGGCCTTCAAGGACCCTACGAGCAGTACTTC. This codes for CAGLQGPYEQYF.

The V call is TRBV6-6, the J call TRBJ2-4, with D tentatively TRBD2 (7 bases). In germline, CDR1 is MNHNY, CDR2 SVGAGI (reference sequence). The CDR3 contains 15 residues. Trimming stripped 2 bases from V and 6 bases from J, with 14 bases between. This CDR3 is CASSYSGGAGNIQYF. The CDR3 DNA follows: TGTGCCAGCAGTTACAGTGGGGGGGCAGGAAACATTCAGTACTTC.

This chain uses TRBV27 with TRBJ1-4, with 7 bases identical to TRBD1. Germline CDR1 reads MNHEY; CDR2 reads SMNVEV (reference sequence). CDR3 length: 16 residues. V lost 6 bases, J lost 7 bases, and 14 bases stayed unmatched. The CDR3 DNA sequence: TGTGCCAGCAGGGGGTCCTACAGGGGAAGAGGTGAAAAACTGTTTTTT. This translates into CASRGSYRGRGEKLFF.

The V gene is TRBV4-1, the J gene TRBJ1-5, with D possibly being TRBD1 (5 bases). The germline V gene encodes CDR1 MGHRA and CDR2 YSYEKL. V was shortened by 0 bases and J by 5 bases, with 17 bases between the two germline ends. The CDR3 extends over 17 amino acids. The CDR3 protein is CASSQDSVRDMDQPQHF. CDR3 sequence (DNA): TGCGCCAGCAGCCAAGATTCCGTCAGGGATATGGATCAGCCCCAGCATTTT.

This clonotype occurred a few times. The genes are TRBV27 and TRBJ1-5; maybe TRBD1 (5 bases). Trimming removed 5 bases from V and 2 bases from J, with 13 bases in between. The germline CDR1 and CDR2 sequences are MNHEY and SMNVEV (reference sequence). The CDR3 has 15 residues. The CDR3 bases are TGTGCCAGCAGTCAAGTTTGGGGGGGCAATCAGCCCCAGCATTTT. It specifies CASSQVWGGNQPQHF.

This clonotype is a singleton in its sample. CDR3 protein: CASSVDPAYFEGGEQFF. The CDR3 DNA reads TGTGCCAGCAGCGTAGACCCGGCATACTTTGAGGGGGGGGAGCAGTTCTTC. This rearrangement joins TRBV9 to TRBJ2-4; TRBD2 is a possible D gene (7 bases). The J call may not be correct, given that the DNA end is closer to TRBJ2-1. The CDR3 runs 17 residues. Per germline, CDR1 SGDLS and CDR2 YYNGEE.

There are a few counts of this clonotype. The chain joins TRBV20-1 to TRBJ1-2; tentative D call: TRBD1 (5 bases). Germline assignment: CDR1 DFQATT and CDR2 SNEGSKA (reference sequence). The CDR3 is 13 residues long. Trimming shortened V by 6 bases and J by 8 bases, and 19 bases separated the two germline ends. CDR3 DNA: TGCAGTGCCTCTGGGGGAGTGGACGGAGGCTACACCTTC. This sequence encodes CSASGGVDGGYTF.

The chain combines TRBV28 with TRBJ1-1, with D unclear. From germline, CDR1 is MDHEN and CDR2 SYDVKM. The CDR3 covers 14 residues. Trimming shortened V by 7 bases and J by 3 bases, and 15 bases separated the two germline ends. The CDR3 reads CASISGRPYTEAFF. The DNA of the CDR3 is TGTGCCAGCATTTCGGGCAGGCCCTACACTGAAGCTTTCTTT.

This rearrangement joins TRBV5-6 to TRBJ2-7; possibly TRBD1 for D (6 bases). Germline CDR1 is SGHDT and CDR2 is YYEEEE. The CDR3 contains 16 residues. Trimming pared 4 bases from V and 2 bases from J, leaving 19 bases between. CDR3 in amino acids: CASSPGHRRRPYEQYF. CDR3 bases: TGTGCCAGCAGCCCGGGACACCGCCGCCGCCCCTACGAGCAGTACTTC.

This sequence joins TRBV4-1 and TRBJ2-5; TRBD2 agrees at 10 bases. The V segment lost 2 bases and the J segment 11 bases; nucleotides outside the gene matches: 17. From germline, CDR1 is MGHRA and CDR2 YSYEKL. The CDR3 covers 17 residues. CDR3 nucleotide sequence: TGCGCCAGCAGCCAATTCAGAAGCGGGGGGGACTACAATGAGCAGTACTTC. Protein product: CASSQFRSGGDYNEQYF.

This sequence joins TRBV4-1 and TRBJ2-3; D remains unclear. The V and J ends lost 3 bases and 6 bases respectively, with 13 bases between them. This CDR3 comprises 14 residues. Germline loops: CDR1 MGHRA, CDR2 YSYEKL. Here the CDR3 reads CASSHQTSADTQYF. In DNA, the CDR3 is TGCGCCAGCAGCCACCAGACTTCAGCTGATACGCAGTATTTT.

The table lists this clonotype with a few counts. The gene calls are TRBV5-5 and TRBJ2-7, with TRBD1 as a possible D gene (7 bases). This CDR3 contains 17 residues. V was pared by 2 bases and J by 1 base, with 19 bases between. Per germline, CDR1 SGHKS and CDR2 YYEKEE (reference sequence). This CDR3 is CASSFLRGQGGSYEQYF. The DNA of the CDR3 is TGTGCCAGCAGCTTCCTTAGGGGGCAGGGGGGATCCTACGAGCAGTACTTC.

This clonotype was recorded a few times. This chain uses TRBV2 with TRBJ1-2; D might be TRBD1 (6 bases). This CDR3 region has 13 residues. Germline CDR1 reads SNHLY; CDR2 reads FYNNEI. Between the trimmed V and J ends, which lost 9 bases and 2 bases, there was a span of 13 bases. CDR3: CARQQGTNYGYTF. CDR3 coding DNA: TGTGCCAGACAACAGGGTACCAACTATGGCTACACCTTC.

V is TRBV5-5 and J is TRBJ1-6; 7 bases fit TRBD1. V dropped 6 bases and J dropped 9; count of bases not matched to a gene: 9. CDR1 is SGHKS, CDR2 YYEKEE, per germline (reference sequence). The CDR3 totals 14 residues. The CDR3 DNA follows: TGTGCCAGCACAACCGGGACAGTCGGTTCACCCCTCCACTTT. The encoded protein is CASTTGTVGSPLHF.

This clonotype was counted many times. The CDR3 DNA reads TGTGCCACCAGTGATCCGTCGGGGCCGATGCACTATGGCTACACCTTC. Translation: CATSDPSGPMHYGYTF. The chain couples TRBV24-1 to TRBJ1-2; tentatively, D is TRBD1 (5 bases). Trimming took 3 bases from V and 3 from J, leaving 16 bases between them. The CDR3 contains 16 residues. Per the germline V gene, CDR1 is KGHDR and CDR2 is SFDVKD.

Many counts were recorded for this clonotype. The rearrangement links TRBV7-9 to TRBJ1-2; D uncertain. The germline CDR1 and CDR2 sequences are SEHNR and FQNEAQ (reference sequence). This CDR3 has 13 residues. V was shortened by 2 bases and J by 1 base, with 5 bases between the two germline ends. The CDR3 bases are TGTGCCAGCAGCTTATCAGATAACTATGGCTACACCTTC. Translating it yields CASSLSDNYGYTF.

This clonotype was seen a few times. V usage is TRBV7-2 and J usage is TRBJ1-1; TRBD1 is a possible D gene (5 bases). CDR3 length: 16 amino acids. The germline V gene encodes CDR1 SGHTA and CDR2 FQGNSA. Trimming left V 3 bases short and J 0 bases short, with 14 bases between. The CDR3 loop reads CASSFGGGNMNTEAFF. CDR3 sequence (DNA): TGTGCCAGCAGCTTCGGCGGGGGGAACATGAACACTGAAGCTTTCTTT. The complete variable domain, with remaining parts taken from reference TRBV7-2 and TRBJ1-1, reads GAGVSQSPSNKVTEKGKDVELRCDPISGHTALYWYRQSLGQGLEFLIYFQGNSAPDKSGLPSDRFSAERTGGSVSTLTIQRTQQEDSAVYLCASSFGGGNMNTEAFFGQGTRLTVV.

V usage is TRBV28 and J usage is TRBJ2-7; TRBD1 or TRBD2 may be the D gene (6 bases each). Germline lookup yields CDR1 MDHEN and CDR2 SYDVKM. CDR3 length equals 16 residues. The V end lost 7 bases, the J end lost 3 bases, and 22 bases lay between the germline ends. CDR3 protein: CASNLGGGSTYYEQYF. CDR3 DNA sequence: TGTGCCAGCAACTTAGGAGGGGGGTCCACCTACTACGAGCAGTACTTC.

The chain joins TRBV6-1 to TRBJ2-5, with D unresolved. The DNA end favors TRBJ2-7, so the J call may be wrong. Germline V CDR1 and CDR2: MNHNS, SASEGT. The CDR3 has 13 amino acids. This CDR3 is CASSEGFFYEQYF. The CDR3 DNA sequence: TGTGCCAGCAGTGAAGGATTCTTTTACGAGCAGTACTTC.

The CDR3: CASSPSRRWDYGYTF. The CDR3, as DNA: TGTGCCAGCAGTCCTTCGAGGAGATGGGACTATGGCTACACCTTC. The rearrangement uses TRBV12-3 or TRBV12-4 and TRBJ1-2; D not resolved. The CDR3 totals 15 residues. Trimming removed 5 bases at V and 3 bases at J, with 16 bases between.

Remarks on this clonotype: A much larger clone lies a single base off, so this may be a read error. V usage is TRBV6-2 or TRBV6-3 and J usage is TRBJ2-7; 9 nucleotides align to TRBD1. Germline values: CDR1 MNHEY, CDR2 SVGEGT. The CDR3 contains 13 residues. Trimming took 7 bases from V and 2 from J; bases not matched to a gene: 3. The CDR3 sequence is CASNWTGAYEQYF. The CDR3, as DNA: TGTGCCAGCAATTGGACAGGGGCCTACGAGCAGTACTTC.

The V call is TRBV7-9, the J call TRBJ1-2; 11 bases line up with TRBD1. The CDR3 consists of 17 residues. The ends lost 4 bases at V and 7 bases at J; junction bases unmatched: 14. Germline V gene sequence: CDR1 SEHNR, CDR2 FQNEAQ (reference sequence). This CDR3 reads CASSSPGQGDIMGGYTF. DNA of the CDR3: TGTGCCAGCAGCTCACCGGGACAGGGGGATATTATGGGTGGCTACACCTTC.